This entry describes one TCR beta chain. Its specificity is unknown. The data are from a study of response to subunit inactivated influenza vaccine. Study results and limitations: Each seasonal influenza vaccination recruits few new T cells, the authors suggested.

The length of the CDR3 is 15 residues. The V end was cut by 1 base, the J end by 1 base, with 10 bases between. From germline, CDR1 is MNHEY and CDR2 SVGAGI. TCRdb re-analysed the RT-PCR reads in MiXCR, keeping a single row per CDR3 protein. The sample records around 180,000 distinct CDR3 sequences, around 9.2% being singletons. J is TRBJ1-2 and V is TRBV6-5; D is unresolved. This TCR was recovered from a man aged 50-60 years who received an inactivated influenza vaccine. The specimen comprised non-naive T cells sorted from PBMCs, sampled on the day of vaccination. The CDR3 loop reads CASSYLGKDNYGYTF. Written as DNA, the CDR3 is TGTGCCAGCAGTTACTTAGGAAAGGATAACTATGGCTACACCTTC.